This TCR beta chain was observed in a study of CD8 T cells in ankylosing spondylitis. TCRdb ran MiXCR on the 5' RACE reads and lists one entry per CDR3 protein. The repertoire includes around 250,000 distinct CDR3 sequences, 32% of them detected once, and roughly 4.2% sits in the top ten. As to this clonotype: Its antigen is as yet unknown.

Study-wide points: Clones tied to disease were said to be significantly enriched in matched ankylosing spondylitis synovial fluid. Seemingly characteristic of ankylosing spondylitis blood was a TCR beta motif consisting of about 8 highly homologous variants.

The specimen was blood, either unsorted or a sorted T cell fraction (not recorded which). This sequence was found in a male donor with ankylosing spondylitis or in good health (not recorded which).

CDR3 loop: CASSPFLPAEAFF. The CDR3 region has the DNA TGTGCCAGTAGTCCCTTTCTGCCCGCTGAAGCTTTCTTT. V gene TRBV19 combines with J gene TRBJ1-1; D ambiguous. Trimming took off 5 bases at V and 6 bases at J, with 13 bases between the two ends. CDR3 length: 13 amino acids. The germline V gene encodes CDR1 LNHDA and CDR2 SQIVND (reference sequence).